This T cell receptor (beta chain) is from a study of T cell responses to AZD1222 COVID-19 vaccine. Study-wide results and limits: In all cases, repertoires were sampled only after the peak T cell response. Mapped onto spike, vaccine-associated CD4 TCRs spanned it and were dominant at 160-218 and 743-854.

This clone has only one observation. Its antigen is not identified. This CDR3 is built from 13 residues. V dropped 3 bases and J dropped 10 bases, with 10 bases sitting between them. Method: immunoSEQ multiplex PCR; TCRdb's copy keeps in-frame clones and lacks some. This table holds approximately 130,000 clones, nearly 90% found once. The chain recombines TRBV12-3 or TRBV12-4 with TRBJ1-6; D perhaps matches TRBD1 (6 bases). This clonotype originated in an adult who received the AZD1222 COVID-19 vaccine. The sequenced sample was peripheral blood, obtained 28 days after the second AZD1222 dose. CDR3 DNA: TGTGCCAGCAGTTTGGGGGGCCGGTCACCCCTCCACTTT. Amino acid sequence: CASSLGGRSPLHF.